This passage covers 5 T cell receptor beta chains from one sample sequenced in a study of cytomegalovirus exposure and HLA in healthy donors. The PCR ran on 60 Vbeta and 13 Jbeta primers. Libraries were prepared by immunoSEQ multiplex PCR; TCRdb keeps only in-frame clonotypes and omits some of them. The repertoire holds roughly 200,000 clones, with around 80% as singletons. Specimen: PBMCs. Receptor source: a man younger than 35 in good health and CMV-seronegative.

CDR3: CASSLAGGGALHF. As DNA, the CDR3 is TGTGCCAGCAGCTTGGCCGGTGGAGGGGCCCTCCACTTT. The chain combines TRBV5-6 with TRBJ1-6; a possible D gene is TRBD1 (5 bases). V was trimmed by 0 bases and J by 14 bases, leaving 12 bases between them. In germline, CDR1 is SGHDT, CDR2 YYEEEE. The CDR3 is 13 amino acids.

The chain employs TRBV6-5 and TRBJ2-5; 7 bases agree with TRBD1. In germline, CDR1 is MNHEY, CDR2 SVGAGI. V shed 4 bases, J shed 5 bases, and the junction held 7 bases outside the gene matches. The CDR3 consists of 14 residues. The CDR3 loop is CASSFRGNGETQYF. The CDR3 DNA reads as TGTGCCAGCAGTTTCAGGGGGAATGGGGAGACCCAGTACTTC.

This chain uses TRBV27 with TRBJ2-2, with TRBD1 matching 8 bases. Germline CDR1 and CDR2: MNHEY and SMNVEV (reference sequence). V was pared by 3 bases and J by 5 bases, with 8 bases of the junction left unmatched. The CDR3 loop spans 16 amino acids. The CDR3: CASSLRDRLKTGELFF. The CDR3 DNA reads TGTGCCAGCAGTTTGAGGGACAGGCTAAAGACCGGGGAGCTGTTTTTT.

This chain joins TRBV6-5 and TRBJ1-4, with D perhaps TRBD1 (5 bases). The length of the CDR3 is 14 residues. Germline-derived CDR1 and CDR2 are MNHEY and SVGAGI. Trimming pared 8 bases from V and 7 bases from J, leaving 17 bases between. The CDR3 bases are TGTGCCAGCCGCCGGGGGATCGGTTCTGAAAAACTGTTTTTT. Encoded protein: CASRRGIGSEKLFF.

The chain couples TRBV5-1 to TRBJ2-2, with 15 bases that match TRBD2. The CDR3 is 17 residues long. After removal of 4 bases from V and 6 bases from J, the junction contained 7 bases not matched to a gene. CDR1 and CDR2 (germline): SGHRS, YFSETQ. CDR3 loop: CASSPGLAGGPAGELFF. The CDR3 nucleotides are TGCGCCAGCAGCCCTGGACTAGCGGGAGGGCCCGCCGGGGAGCTGTTTTTT. Together with reference TRBV5-1 and TRBJ2-2, the CDR3 gives the full variable domain: KAGVTQTPRYLIKTRGQQVTLSCSPISGHRSVSWYQQTPGQGLQFLFEYFSETQRNKGNFPGRFSGRQFSNSRSEMNVSTLELGDSALYLCASSPGLAGGPAGELFFGEGSRLTVL.